These 22 T cell receptor beta chains originate from one sample sequenced in a study of regulatory T cells in long-lasting Graves disease. The time point is: newly diagnosed GD, antithyroid drugs for less than 3 months. PBMCs provided the RNA from which the TCR library was made. Libraries of TCR beta came from iRepertoire HTBI primers plus Arm-PCR of CDR3 regions. TCRdb analysed the multiplex PCR reads with MiXCR anew, one entry per CDR3 protein. The sample has roughly 420,000 distinct CDR3 sequences, 14% seen once. This sample also belongs to another study, concerning T cells in Graves' hyperthyroidism and ophthalmopathy.

The sample consisted of peripheral blood mononuclear cells (PBMCs), taken at new diagnosis, from a patient treated with antithyroid drugs. These receptors all come from a woman in her 50s with Graves disease.

This clonotype was detected ten times or more. The CDR3 DNA reads TGTGCCATCAGGGGGCAGGGCCACGAGCAGTACTTC. Protein sequence: CAIRGQGHEQYF. V and J are TRBV10-3 and TRBJ2-7; possible D gene TRBD1, 5 bases. The V and J ends lost 6 bases and 5 bases respectively, with 11 bases between them. The CDR3 covers 12 residues. CDR1 is ENHRY, CDR2 SYGVKD, per germline.

The sample holds many counts of this clonotype. Written as DNA, the CDR3 is TGTGCCAGCAGTTTATGGGGAAGTGGGACAGGGGGCTTCGAGCAGTACTTC. This codes for CASSLWGSGTGGFEQYF. The J gene is TRBJ2-7, the V gene TRBV28, with 12 bases fitting TRBD1. V lost 0 bases and J lost 6; bases outside the gene matches: 9. The CDR3 has 17 residues. Germline V gene lookup returns CDR1 MDHEN and CDR2 SYDVKM.

In this sample, this clonotype turned up many times. The chain joins TRBV6-4 to TRBJ2-2, with a tentative D call TRBD1 (6 bases). The CDR3 covers 14 residues. The V end was cut by 6 bases, the J end by 5 bases, with 13 bases between. Germline V gene sequence: CDR1 MRHNA, CDR2 SNTAGT. CDR3 region: CASREYGQTGELFF. DNA of the CDR3: TGTGCCAGCAGGGAATATGGACAGACCGGGGAGCTGTTTTTT.

This clonotype has a count of ten or more. V is TRBV28 and J is TRBJ2-3; D is possibly TRBD2 (6 bases). The CDR3 is 16 amino acids. Trimming shortened V by 7 bases and J by 6 bases, and 23 bases separated the two germline ends. Germline lookup yields CDR1 MDHEN and CDR2 SYDVKM. This CDR3 reads CASTPTRADAGDTQYF. Here the CDR3 DNA reads TGTGCCAGCACCCCGACGAGGGCCGACGCGGGGGATACGCAGTATTTT.

This chain connects TRBV3-1 to TRBJ2-7, with 10 bases lining up with TRBD2. The junction had 3 bases not matched to a gene; V was cut back by 3 bases and J by 4 bases. CDR3 length: 14 amino acids. Germline V CDR1 and CDR2: LGHDT, YNNKEL (reference sequence). CDR3 coding DNA: TGTGCCAGCAGCCAGGTTAGCGGGGGGTACGAGCAGTACTTC. Its translation is CASSQVSGGYEQYF.

This clonotype was found many times. The chain uses TRBV18 and TRBJ2-3; the D gene is possibly TRBD2 (6 bases). V dropped 0 bases and J dropped 2 bases, with 12 bases sitting between them. In germline, CDR1 is KGHSH, CDR2 LQKENI. The CDR3 is made up of 16 amino acids. The CDR3 region is CASSPPSGAVTDTQYF. CDR3 nucleotide sequence: TGTGCCAGCTCACCACCGTCGGGAGCGGTCACAGATACGCAGTATTTT.

This clonotype was detected ten times or more. This chain links TRBV7-2 with TRBJ2-3; no clear D gene. The V gene lost 2 bases and the J gene lost 2 bases, with 5 bases spanning the gap. The CDR3 contains 13 residues. CDR1 is SGHTA and CDR2 is FQGNSA in the germline V gene. The CDR3 spells CASSLWATDTQYF. Written as DNA, the CDR3 is TGTGCCAGCAGCTTATGGGCCACAGATACGCAGTATTTT. The variable domain in full, with the rest retrieved from reference TRBV7-2 and TRBJ2-3, is GAGVSQSPSNKVTEKGKDVELRCDPISGHTALYWYRQSLGQGLEFLIYFQGNSAPDKSGLPSDRFSAERTGGSVSTLTIQRTQQEDSAVYLCASSLWATDTQYFGPGTRLTVL.

The rearrangement uses TRBV5-1 and TRBJ2-1, with 8 bases that match TRBD1. The CDR3 is 17 residues long. V lost 1 base and J lost 4; bases outside the gene matches: 10. Germline V gene sequence: CDR1 SGHRS, CDR2 YFSETQ. The CDR3 here is CASSLLGSGQVYNEQFF. The DNA of the CDR3 is TGCGCCAGCAGCTTGTTAGGGTCGGGACAGGTGTACAATGAGCAGTTCTTC.

This clonotype was observed a handful of times. The chain employs TRBV4-1 and TRBJ1-1, with D perhaps matching TRBD1 (6 bases). V was cut by 1 base and J by 8 bases, with 8 bases left in between. Germline CDR1 MGHRA, CDR2 YSYEKL. CDR3 length: 12 residues. CDR3 sequence (DNA): TGCGCCAGCAGCCAAGGGACAGTCGAAGCTTTCTTT. Translation: CASSQGTVEAFF.

This clonotype was seen ten or more times. This sequence joins TRBV28 and TRBJ1-5; 7 positions agree with TRBD1. Germline values: CDR1 MDHEN, CDR2 SYDVKM. Germline trimming cut 7 bases from V and 7 bases from J; bases unmatched to any gene: 4. CDR3 length: 12 residues. The CDR3 protein is CASNPGGQPQHF. CDR3 sequence (DNA): TGTGCCAGCAATCCAGGGGGGCAGCCCCAGCATTTT.

The chain is built from TRBV7-3 and TRBJ2-1, with 7 bases identical to TRBD2. The CDR3 has 14 amino acids. Per the germline V gene, CDR1 is SGHTA and CDR2 is FQGTGA. With V trimmed by 3 bases and J by 7 bases, 6 bases remained unmatched. The DNA of the CDR3 is TGTGCCAGCAGCTTTGGGGCTAGCGGTAATGAGCAGTTCTTC. It codes for CASSFGASGNEQFF.

This clonotype appeared many times. V usage is TRBV2 and J usage is TRBJ2-3, with D uncertain. The CDR3 has 14 residues. V was cut by 9 bases and J by 1 base, with 14 bases left in between. From germline, CDR1 is SNHLY and CDR2 FYNNEI. CDR3: CARDRNRGTDTQYF. CDR3 in DNA: TGTGCCAGGGATCGTAATAGGGGCACAGATACGCAGTATTTT.

This clonotype was seen a few times. This chain joins TRBV10-3 and TRBJ2-5; D remains ambiguous. Germline CDR1 ENHRY, CDR2 SYGVKD. V dropped 8 bases and J dropped 0 bases, with 22 bases sitting between them. CDR3 length: 17 amino acids. The CDR3 DNA sequence: TGTGCCATCCTCTTTTTCAATACACCGGAGTACCAAGAGACCCAGTACTTC. Translating it yields CAILFFNTPEYQETQYF.

In this sample, this clonotype turned up many times. A read error may account for a junction end that differs from germline. V usage is TRBV6-2 or TRBV6-3 and J usage is TRBJ2-1, with 7 bases fitting TRBD2. Germline CDR1 reads MNHEY; CDR2 reads SVGEGT. The CDR3 covers 20 residues. The CDR3 region has the DNA TGTACCAGCAGTTACTCGATTCGTTCTAGCGGTTCGAGCTCCTACAATGAGCAGTTCTTC. This translates into CTSSYSIRSSGSSSYNEQFF.

This clonotype has at least ten counts. The genes are TRBV27 and TRBJ2-5; D may be TRBD1 or TRBD2 (5 bases each). The V and J ends lost 2 bases and 5 bases respectively, with 12 bases between them. The germline V gene encodes CDR1 MNHEY and CDR2 SMNVEV (reference sequence). The CDR3 extends over 14 amino acids. In nucleotides, the CDR3 is TGTGCCAGCAGTTTAGGGGGTAGAATGGAGACCCAGTACTTC. Translated, it gives CASSLGGRMETQYF.

This clonotype has a count of ten or more. This chain connects TRBV28 to TRBJ1-2; unclear D gene. Germline V gene data show CDR1 as MDHEN and CDR2 as SYDVKM. V lost 2 bases, J lost 3 bases, and 7 bases lay in between. CDR3 length: 13 amino acids. In DNA form, the CDR3 reads TGTGCCAGCAGTTTAATGGATTACTATGGCTACACCTTC. It is translated as CASSLMDYYGYTF.

The CDR3 coding sequence is TGTGCCAGCACCACCCCAAGCAGGGGATTCAATCAGCCCCAGCATTTT. This encodes CASTTPSRGFNQPQHF. The chain links TRBV28 to TRBJ1-5; tentatively, D is TRBD1 (6 bases). V was cut by 7 bases and J by 3 bases, with 19 bases left in between. This CDR3 has 16 amino acids. Looked up from germline, CDR1 is MDHEN and CDR2 is SYDVKM.

This clonotype showed up many times. V is TRBV3-1 and J is TRBJ2-7, with TRBD2 as a possible D gene (5 bases). The CDR3 consists of 14 residues. CDR1 and CDR2 (germline): LGHDT, YNNKEL (reference sequence). The V gene lost 0 bases and the J gene lost 3 bases, with 9 bases spanning the gap. The CDR3 loop is CASSQDTTSYEQYF. Here the CDR3 DNA reads TGTGCCAGCAGCCAAGATACAACTAGCTACGAGCAGTACTTC.

This clonotype showed up many times. The chain carries TRBV29-1 and TRBJ2-7; 12 nucleotides match TRBD2. Germline V gene data show CDR1 as SQVTM and CDR2 as ANQGSEA. V trimming: 5 bases; J trimming: 6 bases; junction bases outside the gene matches: 5. The CDR3 has 13 residues. In DNA form, the CDR3 reads TGCAGCGTTCAGACTAGCGGGGGTGTCGAGCAGTACTTC. This codes for CSVQTSGGVEQYF.

This clonotype was found many times. The chain uses TRBV7-3 and TRBJ2-1; no clear D. CDR1 and CDR2 from the germline V gene are SGHTA and FQGTGA. The V gene lost 2 bases and the J gene lost 10 bases, with 12 bases spanning the gap. The CDR3 extends over 13 amino acids. Here the CDR3 reads CASSLDAALEQFF. DNA of the CDR3: TGTGCCAGCAGCTTAGATGCCGCCTTGGAGCAGTTCTTC. The full variable domain, its missing parts supplied by reference TRBV7-3 and TRBJ2-1, is GAGVSQTPSNKVTEKGKYVELRCDPISGHTALYWYRQSLGQGPEFLIYFQGTGAADDSGLPNDRFFAVRPEGSVSTLKIQRTERGDSAVYLCASSLDAALEQFFGPGTRLTVL.

CDR3 DNA sequence: TGTGCCAGCAGCTCACCAGGGACGGAAAACACTGAAGCTTTCTTT. Translated: CASSSPGTENTEAFF. The J gene is TRBJ1-1, the V gene TRBV13; maybe TRBD1 (5 bases). The CDR3 length is 15 residues. Germline values: CDR1 PRHDT, CDR2 FYEKMQ (reference sequence). V was cut by 4 bases and J by 2 bases, with 14 bases left in between.

J is TRBJ2-7 and V is TRBV27; the D call may be TRBD1 or TRBD2 (5 bases each). Trimming removed 5 bases from V and 0 bases from J, with 8 bases in between. The germline V gene encodes CDR1 MNHEY and CDR2 SMNVEV (reference sequence). The CDR3 has 13 residues. The CDR3 reads CASSTGASYEQYF. DNA of the CDR3: TGTGCCAGCAGTACCGGGGCCTCCTACGAGCAGTACTTC.